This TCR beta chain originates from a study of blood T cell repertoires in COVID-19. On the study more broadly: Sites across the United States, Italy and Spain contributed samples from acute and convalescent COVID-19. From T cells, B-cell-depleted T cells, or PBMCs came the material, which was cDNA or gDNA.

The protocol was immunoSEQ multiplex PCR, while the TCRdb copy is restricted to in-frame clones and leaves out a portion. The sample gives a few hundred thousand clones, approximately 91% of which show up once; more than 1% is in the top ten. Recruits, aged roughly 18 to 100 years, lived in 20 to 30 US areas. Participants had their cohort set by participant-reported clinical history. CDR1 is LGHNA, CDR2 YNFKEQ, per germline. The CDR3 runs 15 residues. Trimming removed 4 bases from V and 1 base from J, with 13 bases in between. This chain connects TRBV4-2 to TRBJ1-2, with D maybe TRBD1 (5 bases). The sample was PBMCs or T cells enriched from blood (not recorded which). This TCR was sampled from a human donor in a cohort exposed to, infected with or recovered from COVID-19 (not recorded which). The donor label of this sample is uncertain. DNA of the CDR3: TGTGCCAGCAGCCCGCGACAGCTGGTTAACTATGGCTACACCTTC. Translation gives CASSPRQLVNYGYTF.